Listed below are T cell receptor beta chains from one sample, sequenced in a study of T cells in localized non-small cell lung cancer. Libraries were prepared by immunoSEQ multiplex PCR; TCRdb keeps only in-frame clonotypes and omits some of them. Found here are several hundred clones, about 25% of them singletons; the top ten hold 5% to 7%. This specimen was lung tumor tissue, taken before any cancer treatment. The receptors were gathered from a woman aged 35 to 75 with stage III lung adenocarcinoma. The CDR3 runs from the conserved cysteine through the conserved F or W. The D gene is left open where the match is weak. Expanded clones are given a class, and other clones once, few, many or no size at all.

TRBV30	few	NA	TRBJ2-3	CAWSRAGEGTDTQYF	TGTGCCTGGAGTAGGGCCGGGGAGGGCACAGATACGCAGTATTTT
TRBV28	few	TRBD2	TRBJ2-3	CASRRTSGRLTDTQYF	TGTGCCAGCAGACGCACTAGCGGGAGACTCACAGATACGCAGTATTTT
TRBV11-3	few	TRBD1	TRBJ1-2	CASSSQGGRLGYTF	TGTGCCAGCAGCTCCCAGGGGGGTCGGCTTGGCTACACCTTC
TRBV12-5	NA	NA	TRBJ1-1	CASTRSGTNTEAFF	TGTGCCAGCACCCGCAGCGGGACCAACACTGAAGCTTTCTTT
TRBV6-8	NA	NA	TRBJ1-2	CASSALWGYGYTF	TGTGCCAGCAGTGCGCTATGGGGCTATGGCTACACCTTC
TRBV7-2	few	NA	TRBJ1-1	CASSLGQNTEAFF	TGTGCCAGCAGCTTAGGCCAGAACACTGAAGCTTTCTTT
TRBV9	NA	TRBD1	TRBJ2-1	CASSTGASEQFF	TGTGCCAGCAGTACAGGGGCAAGTGAGCAGTTCTTC
TRBV29-1	few	TRBD2	TRBJ2-2	CSVNQGGTGELFF	TGCAGCGTAAACCAGGGAGGGACCGGGGAGCTGTTTTTT
TRBV19	few	TRBD2	TRBJ2-3	CASRPGLAGTDTQYF	TGTGCCAGTAGGCCGGGACTAGCGGGCACAGATACGCAGTATTTT
TRBV11-3	few	TRBD2	TRBJ2-7	CASSWTSGRAYEQYF	TGTGCCAGCAGCTGGACTAGCGGGAGGGCCTACGAGCAGTACTTC
TRBV28	NA	NA	TRBJ1-2	CATLGLSARGYGYTF	TGTGCCACCTTGGGGTTGTCCGCTCGGGGCTATGGCTACACCTTC
TRBV5-1	NA	TRBD2	TRBJ2-2	CASSGLADTGELFF	TGCGCCAGCAGCGGACTAGCGGATACCGGGGAGCTGTTTTTT
TRBV9	few	NA	TRBJ2-7	CASKQDTSSYEQYF	TGTGCCAGCAAACAGGACACGAGCTCCTACGAGCAGTACTTC
TRBV5-1	NA	NA	TRBJ2-1	CASSLGSGFDEQFF	TGCGCCAGCAGCTTGGGGTCCGGGTTCGATGAGCAGTTCTTC
TRBV19	NA	TRBD2	TRBJ2-7	CASSHWERDAYEQYF	TGTGCCAGTAGCCACTGGGAGCGGGATGCCTACGAGCAGTACTTC
TRBV11-3	medium-sized	NA	TRBJ2-7	CASSLAGLAHGPSYEQYF	TGTGCCAGCTCCCTAGCCGGGCTCGCGCACGGACCGTCCTACGAGCAGTACTTC
TRBV11-3	NA	NA	TRBJ1-2	CASSRLGGGSGYTF	TGTGCCAGCAGCCGCCTAGGGGGGGGTAGTGGCTACACCTTC
TRBV11-3	NA	NA	TRBJ1-1	CASSLVYRGGTEAFF	TGTGCCAGCAGCTTAGTTTACCGGGGAGGGACTGAAGCTTTCTTT
TRBV6-1	few	NA	TRBJ2-7	CASSEASANYEQYF	TGTGCCAGCAGTGAAGCTAGCGCAAACTACGAGCAGTACTTC
TRBV25-1	NA	TRBD2	TRBJ2-3	CASSEWGGITDTQYF	TGTGCCAGCAGTGAATGGGGGGGAATCACAGATACGCAGTATTTT
TRBV6-8	few	NA	TRBJ1-1	CAISATRTQGNTEAFF	TGTGCCATCAGTGCCACGCGGACCCAGGGGAACACTGAAGCTTTCTTT